The source of this T cell receptor (beta chain) is a study of human thymus T cells. Overall study findings and caveats: Blood and thymic repertoires both appeared biased in V and J gene usage.

Each of the donors was a healthy Finnish infant who was undergoing open corrective cardiac surgery for congenital heart defects. With regard to this clone: The antigen remains undetermined.

Assay used: immunoSEQ multiplex PCR; TCRdb lists only in-frame clones, some missing. Of about 46,000 clones listed, approximately 95% are singletons. The CDR3 covers 12 residues. Per germline, CDR1 LNHDA and CDR2 SQIVND (reference sequence). Unmatched junction bases numbered 6, after V lost 4 bases and J lost 12 bases. This TCR was sampled from a girl in the first two years of life with a congenital heart defect but otherwise immunologically healthy. Sequencing was done on a sample of blood. The V call is TRBV19, the J call TRBJ1-5; 7 nucleotides match TRBD1. The CDR3 spells CASSTKDRHQHF. The DNA for the CDR3 is TGTGCCAGTAGTACTAAGGACAGGCACCAGCATTTT.